Listed below are T cell receptor beta chains from one sample, sequenced in a study of read filtering for tumor transcriptome and immune sequencing. One entry per CDR3 protein, called by TCRdb with MiXCR from the reads. The data contain about 39,000 distinct CDR3 sequences, 13% to 15% of them singletons. Input material: a population of CD138-negative cells sorted from bone marrow. These receptors were obtained from a donor at least 40 years old with multiple myeloma. Each CDR3 is given with its conserved first and last residue. The D gene is left open where the match is weak. Size values are once, few and many counts, or a class for expanded clones, and some rows have none.

many	-	11	TRBV20-1	TRBJ1-1	CSARGGREAFF	TGCAGTGCTAGAGGCGGACGGGAAGCTTTCTTT
many	-	11	TRBV6-1	TRBJ1-5	CASMEGQPQHF	TGTGCCAGCATGGAGGGTCAGCCCCAGCATTTT
medium-sized	-	14	TRBV10-3	TRBJ2-1	CAISEWGAFNEQFF	TGTGCCATCAGTGAGTGGGGGGCCTTCAATGAGCAGTTCTTC
many	-	13	TRBV20-1	TRBJ1-3	CSAYTGTGNTIYF	TGCAGTGCTTATACAGGGACTGGAAACACCATATATTTT
-	-	13	TRBV7-3	TRBJ2-7	CASSRNGGEEQYF	TGTGCCAGCAGCCGAAACGGGGGAGAGGAGCAGTACTTC
many	-	15	TRBV6-2/TRBV6-3	TRBJ2-2	CASSYTAGGTGELFF	TGTGCCAGCAGTTACACGGCAGGCGGCACCGGGGAGCTGTTTTTT
medium-sized	TRBD2	15	TRBV5-1	TRBJ2-1	CASSLAGGTYNEQFF	TGTGCCAGCAGCTTAGCGGGGGGAACCTACAATGAGCAGTTCTTC
-	TRBD2	17	TRBV3-1	TRBJ2-7	CASSQRLAGGQSYEQYF	TGTGCCAGCAGCCAGCGACTAGCGGGGGGCCAATCCTACGAGCAGTACTTC
many	-	12	TRBV21-1	TRBJ2-1	CASSKVKNEQFF	TGTGCCAGCAGCAAAGTTAAGAATGAGCAGTTCTTC
many	-	15	TRBV7-2	TRBJ2-1	CASSLKGDAYNEQFF	TGTGCCAGCAGCTTAAAGGGAGACGCCTACAATGAGCAGTTCTTC
-	TRBD2	16	TRBV28	TRBJ2-5	CASSPWTSGAQETQYF	TGTGCCAGCAGTCCCTGGACTAGCGGTGCTCAAGAGACCCAGTACTTC